This TCR beta chain was recorded in a study of metastatic and nonmetastatic thyroid tumors (dated by TCRdb to the early 2020s). Some background on the complete study: Repertoires were compared across peripheral blood and tumor or nodule tissue samples from malignant and benign thyroid patients.

No treatment had been received by any patient before thyroid surgery. Patient clinical samples collected from about 2011 to 2018 were retrospectively analysed using T-cell receptor beta sequencing. Its CDR3 holds 14 amino acids, cysteine through phenylalanine. The entry retains the CDR3 DNA only, 42 bases that are in frame from base 1. CDR1 and CDR2, looked up from the germline V gene, are MDHEN and SYDVKM. For this chain, trimming is 7 bases at the V end and 4 bases at the J end, and the number of junction bases without a gene match is 3. The library came from PCR. Sequencing relied on an Illumina HiSeq 4000. High-throughput sequencing was used to profile the CDR3 region of the TCR beta-chain in every patient. In the original analysis: The researchers built a classifier to tell apart papillary thyroid cancer patients with distant metastasis, based on CDR3 differences among clinicopathological groups. The Shannon index was used to measure repertoire diversity, and the Morisita-Horn index was used to measure how similar tumor and blood repertoires were. TCRdb trimmed public reads at Q25 via fastp, called clones via MiXCR and kept in-frame beta chains. The V and J calls and clone size are TCRdb's, not the authors'. Counted in this sample were tens of thousands of clones; around an eighth of them appeared once. The ten largest clonotypes hold roughly 9% of the sample.

What the work shows at the level of the full study, not this receptor alone: In both blood and tumor samples, malignant tumors were reported to have significantly higher TCR beta diversity than benign nodules.

This clone was counted ten times or more. Which antigen it targets is not known. Base qualities are not recorded, but no much larger clone differs from it by a single base. Recombination connected TRBV28 to TRBJ2-2, and 10 junction bases match TRBD2. The sequence was collected from a male donor with papillary thyroid cancer or a benign thyroid nodule (not recorded which). Some clones in this sample may be carry-over from other donors' samples. The sequencing input was blood. The DNA reads as follows: TGTGCCAGCACCTCTAGCGGGGGCACCGGGGAGCTGTTTTTT. Its protein reads: CASTSSGGTGELFF.